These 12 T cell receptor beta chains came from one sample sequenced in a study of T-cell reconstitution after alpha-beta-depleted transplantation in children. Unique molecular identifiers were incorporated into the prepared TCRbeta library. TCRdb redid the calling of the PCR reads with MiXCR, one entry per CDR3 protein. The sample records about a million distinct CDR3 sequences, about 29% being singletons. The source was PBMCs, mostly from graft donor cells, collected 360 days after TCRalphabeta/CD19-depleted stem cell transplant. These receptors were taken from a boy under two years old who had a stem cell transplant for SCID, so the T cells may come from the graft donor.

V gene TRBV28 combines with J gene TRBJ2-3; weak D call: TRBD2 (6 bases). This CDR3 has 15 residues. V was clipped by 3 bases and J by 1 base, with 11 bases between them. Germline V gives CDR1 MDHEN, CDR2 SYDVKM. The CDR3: CASSLEGSRTDTQYF. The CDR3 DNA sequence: TGTGCCAGCAGTTTGGAGGGCAGTCGCACAGATACGCAGTATTTT.

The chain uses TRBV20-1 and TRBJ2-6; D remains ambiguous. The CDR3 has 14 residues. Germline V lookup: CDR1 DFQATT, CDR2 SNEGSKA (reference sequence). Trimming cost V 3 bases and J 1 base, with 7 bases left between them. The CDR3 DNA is TGCAGTGCTAGTTCGGGTTCTGGGGCCAACGTCCTGACTTTC. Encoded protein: CSASSGSGANVLTF.

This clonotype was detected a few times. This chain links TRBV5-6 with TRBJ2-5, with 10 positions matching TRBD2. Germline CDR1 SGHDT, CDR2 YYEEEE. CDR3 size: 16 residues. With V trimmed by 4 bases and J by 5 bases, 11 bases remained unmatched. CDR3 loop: CASSGRSGGATETQYF. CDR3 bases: TGTGCCAGCAGCGGCCGAAGCGGGGGGGCTACGGAGACCCAGTACTTC. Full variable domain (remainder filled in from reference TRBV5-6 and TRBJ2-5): DAGVTQSPTHLIKTRGQQVTLRCSPKSGHDTVSWYQQALGQGPQFIFQYYEEEERQRGNFPDRFSGHQFPNYSSELNVNALLLGDSALYLCASSGRSGGATETQYFGPGTRLLVL.

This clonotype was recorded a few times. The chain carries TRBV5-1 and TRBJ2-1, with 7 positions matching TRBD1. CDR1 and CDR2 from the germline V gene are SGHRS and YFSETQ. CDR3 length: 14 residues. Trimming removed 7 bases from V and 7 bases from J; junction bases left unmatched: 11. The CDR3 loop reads CASYERGRGNEQFF. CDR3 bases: TGCGCCAGCTACGAGAGGGGCAGGGGGAATGAGCAGTTCTTC.

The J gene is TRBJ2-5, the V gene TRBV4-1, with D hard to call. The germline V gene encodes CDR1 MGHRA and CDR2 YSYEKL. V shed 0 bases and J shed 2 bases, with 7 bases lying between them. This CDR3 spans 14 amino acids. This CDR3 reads CASSQDEVQETQYF. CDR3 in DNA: TGCGCCAGCAGCCAAGATGAAGTACAAGAGACCCAGTACTTC.

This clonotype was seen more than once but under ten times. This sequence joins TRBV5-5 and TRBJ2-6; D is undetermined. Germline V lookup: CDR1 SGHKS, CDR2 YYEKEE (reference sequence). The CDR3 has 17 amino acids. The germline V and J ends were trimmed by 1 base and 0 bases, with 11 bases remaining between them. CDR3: CASSLSPSSSGANVLTF. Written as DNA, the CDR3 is TGTGCCAGCAGCTTGTCGCCCTCAAGCTCTGGGGCCAACGTCCTGACTTTC.

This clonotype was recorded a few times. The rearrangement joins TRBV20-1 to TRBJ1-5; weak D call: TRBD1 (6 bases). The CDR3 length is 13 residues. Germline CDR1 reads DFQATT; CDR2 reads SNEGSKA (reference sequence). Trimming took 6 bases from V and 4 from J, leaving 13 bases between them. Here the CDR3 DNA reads TGCAGTGCCCCCAGGGGTGCGAATCAGCCCCAGCATTTT. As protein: CSAPRGANQPQHF.

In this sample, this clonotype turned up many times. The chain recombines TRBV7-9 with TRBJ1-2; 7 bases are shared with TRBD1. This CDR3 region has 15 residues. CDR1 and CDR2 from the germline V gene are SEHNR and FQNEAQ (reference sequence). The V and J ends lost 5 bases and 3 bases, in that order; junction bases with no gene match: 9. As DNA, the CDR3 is TGTGCCAGCAGCCCACGCTCTACAGGGGACTATGGCTACACCTTC. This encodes CASSPRSTGDYGYTF.

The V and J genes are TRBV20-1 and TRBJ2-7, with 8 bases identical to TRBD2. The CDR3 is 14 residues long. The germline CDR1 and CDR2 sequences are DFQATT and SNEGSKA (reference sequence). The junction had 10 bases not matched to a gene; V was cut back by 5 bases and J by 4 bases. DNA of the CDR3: TGCAGTGCTCCACGCCGCAGCGGGGGATACGAGCAGTACTTC. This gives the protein CSAPRRSGGYEQYF.

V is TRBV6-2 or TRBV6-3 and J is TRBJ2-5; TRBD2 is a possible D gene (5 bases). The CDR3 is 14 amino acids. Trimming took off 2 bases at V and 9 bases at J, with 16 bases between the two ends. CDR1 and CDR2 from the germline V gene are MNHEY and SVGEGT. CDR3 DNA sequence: TGTGCCAGCAGTTACCTGTCTTACAAGGAGGCCCAGTACTTC. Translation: CASSYLSYKEAQYF.

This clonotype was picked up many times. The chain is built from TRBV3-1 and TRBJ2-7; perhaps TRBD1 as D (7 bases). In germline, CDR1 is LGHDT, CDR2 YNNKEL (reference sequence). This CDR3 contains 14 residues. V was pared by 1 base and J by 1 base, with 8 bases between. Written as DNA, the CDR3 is TGTGCCAGCAGCCAAGCAGGGGGGTCCTACGAGCAGTACTTC. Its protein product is CASSQAGGSYEQYF.

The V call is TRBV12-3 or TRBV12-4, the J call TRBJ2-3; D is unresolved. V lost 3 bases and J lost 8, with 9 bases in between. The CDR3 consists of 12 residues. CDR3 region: CASSFIIRTQYF. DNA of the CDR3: TGTGCCAGCAGTTTCATTATTCGTACGCAGTATTTT.